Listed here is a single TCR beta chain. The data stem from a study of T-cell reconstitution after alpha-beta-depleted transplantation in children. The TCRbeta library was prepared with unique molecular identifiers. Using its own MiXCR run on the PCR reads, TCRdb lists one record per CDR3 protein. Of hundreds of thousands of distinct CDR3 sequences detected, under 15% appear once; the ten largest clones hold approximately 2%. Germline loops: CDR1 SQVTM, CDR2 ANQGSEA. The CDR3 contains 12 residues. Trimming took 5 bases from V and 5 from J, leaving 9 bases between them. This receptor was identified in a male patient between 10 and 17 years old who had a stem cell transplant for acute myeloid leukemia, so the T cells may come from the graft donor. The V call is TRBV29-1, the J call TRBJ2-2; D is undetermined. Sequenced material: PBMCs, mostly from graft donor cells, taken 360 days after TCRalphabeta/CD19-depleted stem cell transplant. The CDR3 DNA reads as TGCAGCGTTTGGGCCGGGACCGGGGAGCTGTTTTTT. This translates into CSVWAGTGELFF.